This T cell receptor beta chain was captured in a study of OX40 agonist ivuxolimab in advanced cancers. Whole-study context: Patients with hepatocellular carcinoma, melanoma, renal cell or head and neck cancer made up the dose-escalation patients. A history of anti-PD-1, anti-PD-L1 or anti-CTLA-4 therapy was acceptable, and roughly 40% had some. General observations from the study: Among T cells, CD8+ cells averaged more expanded clones than CD4+ cells.

The study sampled blood at baseline, cycle 4 day 1, and cycle 7 day 1. Data came from immunoSEQ multiplex PCR; TCRdb stores just in-frame clones and leaves some out. The repertoire holds under 100,000 clones, with approximately 89% as singletons. With regard to this clone: Its specificity is unknown.

The source material was CD4+ or CD8+ T cells sorted from blood, sampled in a trial of the OX40 agonist ivuxolimab. This clonotype originated in an adult with an advanced solid tumor such as melanoma, head and neck, liver or kidney cancer.

CDR3 residues: CASSPWDSPGSGYTF. DNA of the CDR3: TGTGCCAGCAGTCCCTGGGACAGTCCCGGGAGCGGCTACACCTTC. V usage is TRBV27 and J usage is TRBJ1-2, with 7 positions matching TRBD1. The CDR3 extends over 15 amino acids. In germline, CDR1 is MNHEY, CDR2 SMNVEV (reference sequence). V trimming: 5 bases; J trimming: 8 bases; junction bases outside the gene matches: 14.